The next 27 T cell receptor beta chains were all read from a single sample in a study of tumor-infiltrating lymphocytes in primary liver carcinoma. The investigators made TCR beta cDNA from 400 to 550 ng total RNA, using a constant-region primer. Library construction for TCR beta comprised three nested multiplex PCR rounds performed with slightly modified ARM-PCR. TRBV1-TRBV30 forward primers and a C-beta reverse primer were used in the first two PCR rounds, which each ran for nine to ten cycles. In TCRdb, the multiplex PCR reads were re-called with MiXCR into one record per CDR3 protein. The table shows 100,000 to 150,000 distinct CDR3 sequences, with 64% occurring only once. The tissue used was unsorted bulk material of about 17-33 mg. RNA and DNA were co-extracted from it with the AllPrep DNA/RNA mini kit. The specimen was liver tumor tissue from sampling region 3. Subset indicated: tumor region T3, left-lateral pole. The receptor source for this set is a woman between 55 and 75 years old with primary liver carcinoma and hepatitis B virus infection.

This CDR3 reads CASRRAPPGTQYF. CDR3 DNA: TGTGCCAGCAGGAGGGCCCCCCCAGGTACGCAGTATTTT. The V call is TRBV2, the J call TRBJ2-3, with D perhaps matching TRBD2 (5 bases). The CDR3 extends over 13 amino acids. The germline V gene has CDR1 SNHLY and CDR2 FYNNEI. The germline V and J ends were trimmed by 6 bases and 8 bases, with 15 bases remaining between them.

About this clonotype: Since no conserved phenylalanine or tryptophan closes the CDR3, a read error is the likely cause. The CDR3 region has the DNA TGTGCCAGTAGCCCTGGACTAGCGGGCCCAGACACGCAGTATTCT. Translating gives CASSPGLAGPDTQYS. The genes are TRBV11-2 and TRBJ2-3; TRBD2 matches at 11 bases. The germline gives CDR1 SGHAT, CDR2 FQNNGV. The CDR3 is 15 amino acids.

This clonotype was seen repeatedly, ten times or more. A much bigger clone sits one base away, suggesting this may be a read error. This chain links TRBV11-3 with TRBJ2-5, with D possibly being TRBD2 (6 bases). This CDR3 spans 15 amino acids. Germline CDR1 and CDR2: SGHNT and YENEEA. The CDR3 DNA follows: TGTGCCAGCAGCTCCCGTCGGGGGTACCAAGAGGCCCAGTACTTC. Its translation: CASSSRRGYQEAQYF.

Within the sample, this clonotype is large (0.1 to 1%). CDR3 bases: TGTGCCAGCAGCTTAGGGGGACTAACGTACACGTCAGATACGCAGTATTTT. Protein product: CASSLGGLTYTSDTQYF. The chain couples TRBV11-2 to TRBJ2-3; TRBD2 aligns across 7 bases. Germline CDR1 is SGHAT and CDR2 is FQNNGV. Trimming at V came to 1 base and at J to 4 bases, leaving 11 bases not matched to a gene. The CDR3 sequence is 17 residues long.

This clonotype was recorded at least ten times. The chain carries TRBV4-2 and TRBJ2-2, with 9 bases matching TRBD2. The ends lost 1 base at V and 9 bases at J; junction bases unmatched: 15. The CDR3 is made up of 18 amino acids. Germline V gives CDR1 LGHNA, CDR2 YNFKEQ. CDR3 coding DNA: TGTGCCAGCAGCCAAGCGTTCCGAGCGGGAGGCGTTACCAGGGAGCTGTTTTTT. Translation gives CASSQAFRAGGVTRELFF.

This clonotype was recorded at least ten times. A clone one base away is much larger, so this may be a read error. The chain recombines TRBV6-1 with TRBJ2-5; the D gene is possibly TRBD1 (5 bases). Looked up from germline, CDR1 is MNHNS and CDR2 is SASEGT. The CDR3 covers 15 residues. Trimming took off 6 bases at V and 2 bases at J, with 16 bases between the two ends. The CDR3 is CASRYWADSQETQYF. For the CDR3, the DNA is TGTGCCAGCAGGTACTGGGCAGACAGTCAAGAGACCCAGTACTTC.

On this clonotype: Mismatch with germline at one junction end may stem from a read error. The chain recombines TRBV5-1 with TRBJ1-2; 7 bases agree with TRBD1. Germline assignment: CDR1 SGHRS and CDR2 YFSETQ. CDR3 length: 14 residues. CDR3 in DNA: TGCCCCAGCAGCTCACAGGGGATTTTCGGTGGCTACACCTTC. Its translation is CPSSSQGIFGGYTF.

To note about this clonotype: This could be a read error, since a much larger clone is one nucleotide away. The rearrangement uses TRBV5-4 and TRBJ1-1, with D maybe TRBD1 (5 bases). The CDR3 is 12 residues long. Germline loops: CDR1 SGHNT, CDR2 YYREEE (reference sequence). The CDR3 spells CVSSLRGTEAFF. CDR3 in DNA: TGTGTCAGCAGCTTGCGGGGGACTGAAGCTTTCTTT.

This clonotype was seen repeatedly, ten times or more. Germline and junction disagree at one end, which may indicate a read error. The chain carries TRBV14 and TRBJ2-3; a weak D match, TRBD1 (5 bases). In germline, CDR1 is SGHDN, CDR2 FVKESK. The CDR3 totals 15 residues. The CDR3: CASTQGPGRTDTQYF. CDR3 bases: TGTGCCAGCACCCAAGGTCCAGGGCGAACAGATACGCAGTATTTT.

About this clonotype: Without the conserved terminal phenylalanine or tryptophan, this CDR3 likely stems from a read error. The chain employs TRBV5-1 and TRBJ2-2; 8 positions agree with TRBD2. Germline loops: CDR1 SGHRS, CDR2 YFSETQ. CDR3 length: 16 amino acids. Trimming cost V 5 bases and J 6 bases; bases outside gene matches: 12. CDR3 protein: CASRFRAGVGPGELFY. Written as DNA, the CDR3 is TGCGCCAGCAGGTTTAGAGCGGGAGTCGGTCCCGGGGAGCTGTTTTAT.

This chain links TRBV5-1 with TRBJ2-7; D remains ambiguous. Trimming took 4 bases from V and 3 from J, leaving 11 bases between them. This CDR3 spans 13 amino acids. CDR1 is SGHRS and CDR2 is YFSETQ in the germline V gene. Here the CDR3 reads CASSSRHHYEQYF. CDR3 bases: TGCGCCAGCAGCAGCAGGCATCACTACGAGCAGTACTTC.

This clonotype was counted a few times. The chain couples TRBV30 to TRBJ1-2; TRBD1 agrees at 9 bases. The CDR3 covers 15 residues. The V segment lost 0 bases and the J segment 8 bases; nucleotides outside the gene matches: 10. Germline CDR1 GTSNPN, CDR2 SVGIG (reference sequence). CDR3 nucleotide sequence: TGTGCCTGGAGTGTTGGGGGTAGGGGACAGGGAGGCTACACCTTC. Residues: CAWSVGGRGQGGYTF. Combining the CDR3 with reference TRBV30 and TRBJ1-2 gives the whole variable domain SQTIHQWPATLVQPVGSPLSLECTVEGTSNPNLYWYRQAAGRGLQLLFYSVGIGQISSEVPQNLSASRPQDRQFILSSKKLLLSDSGFYLCAWSVGGRGQGGYTFGSGTRLTVV.

This clonotype appeared a few times. A much larger clone differs from this one at a single base, so this may be a read error. The V call is TRBV29-1, the J call TRBJ2-2, with 15 bases identical to TRBD2. Germline CDR1 reads SQVTM; CDR2 reads ANQGSEA. The CDR3 has 17 residues. The CDR3 protein is CSVALGLAGGGTGEPFF. The CDR3, as DNA: TGCAGCGTTGCCCTGGGACTAGCGGGAGGCGGCACCGGGGAGCCGTTTTTT.

This clonotype has just a few counts. For the CDR3, the DNA is TGCGCCAGCAGCTTGGAGGGTGACATTCAGTACTTC. Its protein product is CASSLEGDIQYF. The V gene is TRBV5-1, the J gene TRBJ2-4, with D unclear. Germline CDR1 reads SGHRS; CDR2 reads YFSETQ. The length of the CDR3 is 12 residues. V lost 0 bases to trimming and J lost 8 bases, with 6 bases between them.

The chain has TRBV6-5 and TRBJ1-2; D is possibly TRBD1 (5 bases). The length of the CDR3 is 13 residues. The ends were cut back, 2 bases at V and 9 bases at J, with 13 bases in the middle. Germline CDR1 MNHEY, CDR2 SVGAGI. As DNA, the CDR3 is TGTGCCAGCAGTTACGGGGGGAGCGACCGCTACACCTTC. Protein sequence: CASSYGGSDRYTF.

As concerns this clonotype: A clone one base away is much larger, so this may be a read error. The chain recombines TRBV5-4 with TRBJ2-1; 8 bases are a match to TRBD2. V was pared by 4 bases and J by 13 bases, with 16 bases of the junction left unmatched. The CDR3 is made up of 15 amino acids. Germline CDR1 SGHNT, CDR2 YYREEE (reference sequence). The CDR3 DNA reads TGTGCCAGCAGCAAGACCGGGACTAGTCGGGGTGATCAGTTCTTC. It translates to CASSKTGTSRGDQFF. The whole variable domain, remainder taken from reference TRBV5-4 and TRBJ2-1, is ETGVTQSPTHLIKTRGQQVTLRCSSQSGHNTVSWYQQALGQGPQFIFQYYREEENGRGNFPPRFSGLQFPNYSSELNVNALELDDSALYLCASSKTGTSRGDQFFGPGTRLTVL.

J is TRBJ1-5 and V is TRBV28; 11 bases are shared with TRBD1. V lost 6 bases, J lost 9 bases, and 7 bases stayed unmatched. In germline, CDR1 is MDHEN, CDR2 SYDVKM. CDR3 length equals 14 residues. The CDR3 region has the DNA TGTGCCAGCAGGCGGGACAGGGGGTATCGGCCCCAGCATTTT. Its translation: CASRRDRGYRPQHF.

In this sample, this clonotype turned up once. Relative to the germline gene, one junction end is altered; a read error may explain this. The V and J genes are TRBV12-3 or TRBV12-4 and TRBJ1-1, with a tentative D call TRBD1 (5 bases). The CDR3 consists of 17 residues. The CDR3 DNA reads as TGTGCCAACAGTTTAAGGGGAGGGGCCATTGGGAGCACTGAAGCTTTCTTT. This translates into CANSLRGGAIGSTEAFF.

The chain recombines TRBV14 with TRBJ2-3; TRBD2 matches 7 bases. Unmatched junction bases numbered 5, after V lost 4 bases and J lost 4 bases. Looked up from germline, CDR1 is SGHDN and CDR2 is FVKESK. The CDR3 length is 14 residues. The DNA of the CDR3 is TGTGCCAGCAGCCTATCGGGGGGTGCAGATACGCAGTATTTT. This sequence encodes CASSLSGGADTQYF.

There are many counts of this clonotype. This chain uses TRBV7-8 with TRBJ2-7; D might be TRBD1 (6 bases). The germline V gene encodes CDR1 SGHVS and CDR2 FQNEAQ. This CDR3 comprises 13 residues. The V and J ends lost 1 base and 6 bases respectively, with 10 bases between them. DNA of the CDR3: TGTGCCAGCAGCTTAGACAGGGTGGGCGAGCAGTACTTC. Its protein product is CASSLDRVGEQYF.

Concerning this clonotype itself: One end of the junction varies from germline; a read error may be responsible. This rearrangement joins TRBV11-2 to TRBJ2-5; 7 positions match TRBD1. This CDR3 contains 12 residues. Germline V gene data show CDR1 as SGHAT and CDR2 as FQNNGV. CDR3 nucleotides: TGTGCCAACAGCTTACCAGAGGGGGCCCAGCACTTC. This gives the protein CANSLPEGAQHF.

Note on this clonotype: This could be a read error, since a much larger clone is one nucleotide away. The chain carries TRBV7-8 and TRBJ2-7, with D perhaps TRBD2 (5 bases). The germline V gene encodes CDR1 SGHVS and CDR2 FQNEAQ. This CDR3 has 14 amino acids. The CDR3 sequence is CANSGVGLEYEQYF. CDR3 sequence (DNA): TGTGCCAACAGCGGTGTGGGATTGGAGTACGAGCAGTACTTC.

The rearrangement joins TRBV7-9 to TRBJ2-2, with a tentative D call TRBD1 (6 bases). Trimming stripped 5 bases from V and 3 bases from J, with 22 bases between. This CDR3 has 18 residues. Germline values: CDR1 SEHNR, CDR2 FQNEAQ (reference sequence). This CDR3 is CASSPFPATGSDTGELFF. The CDR3 DNA reads TGTGCCAGCAGCCCATTCCCGGCGACAGGAAGTGACACCGGGGAGCTGTTTTTT.

With respect to this clonotype: A much more abundant neighbour one base away suggests this may be a read error. This rearrangement joins TRBV12-3 or TRBV12-4 to TRBJ2-2; 9 bases align to TRBD2. CDR3 size: 16 residues. This chain's CDR3 is CASSTRGRANTGELSF. CDR3 nucleotide sequence: TGTGCCAGCAGCACCCGCGGGAGGGCGAACACCGGGGAGCTGTCTTTT.

To note about this clonotype: One junction end disagrees with the germline gene, perhaps due to a read error. This rearrangement joins TRBV14 to TRBJ2-2; TRBD1 agrees at 7 bases. This CDR3 has 21 residues. Germline V CDR1 and CDR2: SGHDN, FVKESK. CDR3 nucleotide sequence: TGTGCCAGCAGCCAAGATACACCACACGAATTCCGGGACAGAGCCACCGGGGAGCCGTTTTTT. It specifies CASSQDTPHEFRDRATGEPFF.

Concerning this clonotype itself: Compared with germline, one end of the junction differs, possibly owing to a read error. The rearrangement links TRBV29-1 to TRBJ2-7; no clear D. CDR3 length: 12 residues. Germline V lookup: CDR1 SQVTM, CDR2 ANQGSEA. CDR3 amino acids: CSLKANSYEQYF. CDR3 DNA sequence: TGCAGCCTTAAGGCTAATTCCTACGAGCAATACTTC.

About this clonotype itself: With a much larger clone just one base away, this may be a read error. The V and J genes are TRBV11-2 and TRBJ2-2, with a possible D match to TRBD1 (6 bases). Germline V gene data show CDR1 as SGHAT and CDR2 as FQNNGV. This CDR3 is built from 14 residues. The chain's CDR3 is CASSLSRGIGELLF. The CDR3, as DNA: TGTGCCAGCAGCTTGAGTAGGGGGATCGGGGAGCTGCTTTTT. The full variable domain, with the rest looked up from reference TRBV11-2 and TRBJ2-2, is EAGVAQSPRYKIIEKRQSVAFWCNPISGHATLYWYQQILGQGPKLLIQFQNNGVVDDSQLPKDRFSAERLKGVDSTLKIQPAKLEDSAVYLCASSLSRGIGELLFGEGSRLTVL.